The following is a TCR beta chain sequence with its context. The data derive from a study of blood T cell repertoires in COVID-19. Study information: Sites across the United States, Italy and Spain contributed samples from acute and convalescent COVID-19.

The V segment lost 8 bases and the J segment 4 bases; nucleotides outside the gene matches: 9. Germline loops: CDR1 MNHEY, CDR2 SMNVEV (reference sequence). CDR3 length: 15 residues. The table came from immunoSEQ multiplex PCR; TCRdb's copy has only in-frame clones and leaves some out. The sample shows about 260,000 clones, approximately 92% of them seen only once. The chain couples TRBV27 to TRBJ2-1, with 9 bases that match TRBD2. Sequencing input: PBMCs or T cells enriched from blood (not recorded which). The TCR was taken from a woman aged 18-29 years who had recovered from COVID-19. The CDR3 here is CASHSGGRSYNEQFF. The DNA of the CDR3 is TGTGCCAGCCATAGCGGGGGCCGTTCTTACAATGAGCAGTTCTTC.